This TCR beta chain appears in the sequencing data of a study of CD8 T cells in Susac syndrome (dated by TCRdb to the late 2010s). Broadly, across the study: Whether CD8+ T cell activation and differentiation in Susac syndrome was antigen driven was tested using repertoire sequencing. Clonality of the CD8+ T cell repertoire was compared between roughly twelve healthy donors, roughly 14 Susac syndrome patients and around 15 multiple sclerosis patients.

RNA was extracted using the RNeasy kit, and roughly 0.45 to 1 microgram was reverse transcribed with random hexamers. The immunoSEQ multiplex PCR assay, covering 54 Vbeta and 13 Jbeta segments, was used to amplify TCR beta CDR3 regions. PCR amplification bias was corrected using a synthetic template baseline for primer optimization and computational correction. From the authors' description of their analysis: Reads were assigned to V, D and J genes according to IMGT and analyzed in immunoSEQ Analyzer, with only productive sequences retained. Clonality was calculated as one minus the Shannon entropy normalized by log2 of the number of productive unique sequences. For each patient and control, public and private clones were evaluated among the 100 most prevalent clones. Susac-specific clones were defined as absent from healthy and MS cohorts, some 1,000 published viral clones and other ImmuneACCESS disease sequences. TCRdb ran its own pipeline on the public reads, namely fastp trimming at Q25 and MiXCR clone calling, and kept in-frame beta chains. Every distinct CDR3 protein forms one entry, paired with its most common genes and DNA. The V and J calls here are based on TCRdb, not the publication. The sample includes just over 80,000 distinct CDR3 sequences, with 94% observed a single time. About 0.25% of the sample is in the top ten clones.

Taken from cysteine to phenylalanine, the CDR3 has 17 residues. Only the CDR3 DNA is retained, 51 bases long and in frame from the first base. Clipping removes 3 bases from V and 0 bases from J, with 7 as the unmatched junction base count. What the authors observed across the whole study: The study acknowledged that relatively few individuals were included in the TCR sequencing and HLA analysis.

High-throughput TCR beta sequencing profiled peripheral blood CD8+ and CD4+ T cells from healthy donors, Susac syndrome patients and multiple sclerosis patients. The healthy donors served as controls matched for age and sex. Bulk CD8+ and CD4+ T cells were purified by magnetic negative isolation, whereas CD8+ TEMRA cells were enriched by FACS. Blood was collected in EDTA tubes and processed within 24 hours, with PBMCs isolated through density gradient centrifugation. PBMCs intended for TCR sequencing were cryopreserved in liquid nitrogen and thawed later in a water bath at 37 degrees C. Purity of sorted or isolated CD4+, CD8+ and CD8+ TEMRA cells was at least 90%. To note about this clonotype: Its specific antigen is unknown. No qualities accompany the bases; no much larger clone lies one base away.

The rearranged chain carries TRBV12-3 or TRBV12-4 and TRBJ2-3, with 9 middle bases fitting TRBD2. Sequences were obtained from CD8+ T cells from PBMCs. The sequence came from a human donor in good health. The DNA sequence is TGTGCCAGCAGTTTCGGGCTAGCGGGGACTAGCACAGATACGCAGTATTTT. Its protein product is CASSFGLAGTSTDTQYF.